What follows are 29 T cell receptor beta chains derived from one specimen sequenced in a study of identifying expanded T cells in peripheral blood (dated 2019 in TCRdb). The library was produced with the immunoSEQ multiplex PCR assay. TCRdb took over this immuneACCESS table, retaining in-frame rearrangements with V and J assigned. Such tables are incomplete; in checked studies, under half of the missing clones stem from an unresolved V gene, and the remainder is unexplained. For this sample there are approximately 120,000 clones; 88% appear just once. Jointly, the top ten make up just under 8.5% of the sample. Source material: blood. These receptor sequences come from a person aged 18 to 69 in good health.

DNA of the CDR3: TGTGCCTGGAGTGGTAGGGCAGGCTCCTACAATGAGCAGTTCTTC. Translating gives CAWSGRAGSYNEQFF. The chain has TRBV30 and TRBJ2-1, with D hard to call. The V gene lost 1 base and the J gene lost 0 bases, with 10 bases spanning the gap. In germline, CDR1 is GTSNPN, CDR2 SVGIG (reference sequence). The CDR3 has 15 residues.

The chain has TRBV10-3 and TRBJ2-2, with D hard to call. The V end was cut by 3 bases, the J end by 2 bases, with 4 bases between. Germline-derived CDR1 and CDR2 are ENHRY and SYGVKD. The CDR3 consists of 13 residues. The CDR3 loop is CAISDSNTGELFF. For the CDR3, the DNA is TGTGCCATCAGTGACAGTAACACCGGGGAGCTGTTTTTT.

The chain uses TRBV7-8 and TRBJ2-3, with 7 bases fitting TRBD2. Germline assignment: CDR1 SGHVS and CDR2 FQNEAQ. The V and J ends lost 7 bases and 2 bases, in that order; junction bases with no gene match: 24. This CDR3 spans 20 amino acids. The DNA for the CDR3 is TGTGCCAGCACCGGAAACCTTGCCTTCTCTCTAGCGGACTACACAGATACGCAGTATTTT. Protein: CASTGNLAFSLADYTDTQYF. Complete variable domain (other parts from reference TRBV7-8 and TRBJ2-3): GAGVSQSPRYKVAKRGQDVALRCDPISGHVSLFWYQQALGQGPEFLTYFQNEAQLDKSGLPSDRFFAERPEGSVSTLKIQRTQQEDSAVYLCASTGNLAFSLADYTDTQYFGPGTRLTVL.

V gene TRBV28 combines with J gene TRBJ1-6; no reliable D call. V was pared by 3 bases and J by 8 bases, with 5 bases between. The CDR3 covers 12 residues. CDR1 and CDR2 from the germline V gene are MDHEN and SYDVKM. CDR3 DNA sequence: TGTGCCAGCAGTTTGGTGGATTCACCCCTCCACTTT. Its protein product is CASSLVDSPLHF.

The CDR3 DNA reads as TGTGCCAGCAGTTACGAACTAGCACAAGAGACCCAGTACTTC. Protein: CASSYELAQETQYF. V gene TRBV6-5 combines with J gene TRBJ2-5, with D tentatively TRBD2 (6 bases). V was pared by 2 bases and J by 2 bases, with 9 bases between. Germline V lookup: CDR1 MNHEY, CDR2 SVGAGI. The CDR3 length is 14 residues.

CDR3 bases: TGTGCCAGTAGATCGTCAACTAATGAAAAACTGTTTTTT. Protein: CASRSSTNEKLFF. This chain uses TRBV19 with TRBJ1-4; D is uncertain. The CDR3 loop spans 13 amino acids. CDR1 and CDR2 (germline): LNHDA, SQIVND (reference sequence). V shed 6 bases and J shed 0 bases, with 5 bases lying between them.

This chain connects TRBV29-1 to TRBJ2-7; D possibly corresponds to TRBD2 (5 bases). Between the trimmed V and J ends, which lost 6 bases and 0 bases, there was a span of 12 bases. Germline assignment: CDR1 SQVTM and CDR2 ANQGSEA. The CDR3 runs to 13 residues. The chain's CDR3 is CSVGKGSSYEQYF. CDR3 sequence (DNA): TGCAGCGTGGGGAAAGGGAGCTCCTACGAGCAGTACTTC.

This chain joins TRBV4-1 and TRBJ2-7, with 7 bases matching TRBD1. This CDR3 has 13 residues. Trimming removed 5 bases from V and 4 bases from J; junction bases left unmatched: 5. Germline loops: CDR1 MGHRA, CDR2 YSYEKL. This CDR3 reads CASSLTGDYEQYF. DNA for the CDR3: TGCGCCAGCAGCTTAACAGGGGATTACGAGCAGTACTTC.

The chain couples TRBV14 to TRBJ2-3; 7 bases match TRBD2. CDR1 and CDR2 from the germline V gene are SGHDN and FVKESK. Trimming removed 8 bases from V and 6 bases from J; junction bases left unmatched: 14. This CDR3 is 15 amino acids long. The CDR3 sequence: CASGDLTGGFDTQYF. DNA for the CDR3: TGTGCCAGCGGGGATCTTACGGGAGGTTTCGATACGCAGTATTTT.

V usage is TRBV4-2 and J usage is TRBJ2-7, with D hard to call. This CDR3 has 17 amino acids. Trimming removed 0 bases from V and 6 bases from J, with 21 bases in between. The germline gives CDR1 LGHNA, CDR2 YNFKEQ. The CDR3 region has the DNA TGTGCCAGCAGCCAAGATATCCCCGGGCACTCGGGTCGCGAGCAGTACTTC. Protein product: CASSQDIPGHSGREQYF.

J is TRBJ2-5 and V is TRBV19; maybe TRBD1 (5 bases). Trimming stripped 3 bases from V and 4 bases from J, with 12 bases between. This CDR3 region has 14 residues. Per germline, CDR1 LNHDA and CDR2 SQIVND (reference sequence). The CDR3 loop reads CASSMGRDAETQYF. CDR3 sequence (DNA): TGTGCCAGTAGTATGGGGCGAGATGCAGAGACCCAGTACTTC.

The V gene is TRBV7-3, the J gene TRBJ1-2, with D tentatively TRBD1 (5 bases). This CDR3 spans 16 amino acids. V was shortened by 1 base and J by 2 bases, with 14 bases between the two germline ends. From germline, CDR1 is SGHTA and CDR2 FQGTGA. Here the CDR3 reads CASSLSGARWNYGYTF. CDR3 DNA sequence: TGTGCCAGCAGCTTAAGTGGGGCGAGATGGAACTATGGCTACACCTTC.

The CDR3 region is CASSEGWAGENYGYTF. CDR3 in DNA: TGTGCCAGCAGTGAAGGATGGGCAGGGGAAAACTATGGCTACACCTTC. The chain links TRBV25-1 to TRBJ1-2; possibly TRBD1 for D (6 bases). Germline CDR1 is MGHDK and CDR2 is SYGVNS. V was clipped by 2 bases and J by 2 bases, with 15 bases between them. This CDR3 has 16 amino acids.

The rearrangement uses TRBV5-4 and TRBJ2-7; D remains ambiguous. The V gene's germline CDR1 is SGHNT and CDR2 YYREEE (reference sequence). Trimming took off 4 bases at V and 3 bases at J, with 11 bases between the two ends. The CDR3 contains 13 residues. The CDR3 DNA follows: TGTGCCAGCAGCCAGACATCTTACTACGAGCAGTACTTC. Translated, it gives CASSQTSYYEQYF.

This clone came up once. V and J are TRBV10-3 and TRBJ1-1, with 7 bases lining up with TRBD1. The V segment lost 0 bases and the J segment 7 bases; nucleotides outside the gene matches: 5. CDR3 length: 14 amino acids. Per the germline V gene, CDR1 is ENHRY and CDR2 is SYGVKD. The chain's CDR3 is CAISESPGTDEAFF. The CDR3 coding sequence is TGTGCCATCAGTGAGTCCCCCGGGACAGATGAAGCTTTCTTT.

The chain recombines TRBV21-1 with TRBJ1-1; the D call in the table, TRBD1, was not verified against the DNA. TRBV21-1 is a pseudogene segment. The CDR3 is 15 residues long. Here the CDR3 DNA reads TGTGCCAGCAGCAGAACAGGGGTATGGAACACTGAAGCTTTCTTT. This encodes CASSRTGVWNTEAFF.

The genes are TRBV28 and TRBJ1-1, with 12 bases fitting TRBD1. The CDR3 is 16 amino acids. The V segment lost 5 bases and the J segment 6 bases; nucleotides outside the gene matches: 10. CDR1 and CDR2 from the germline V gene are MDHEN and SYDVKM. CDR3 in DNA: TGTGCCAGCAGTGAATCCGGGACAGGGGGCCGGGCTGAAGCTTTCTTT. This sequence encodes CASSESGTGGRAEAFF.

The chain uses TRBV18 and TRBJ2-3; D gene ambiguous. The CDR3 has 14 amino acids. CDR1 is KGHSH and CDR2 is LQKENI in the germline V gene. Trimming took 1 base from V and 6 from J, leaving 11 bases between them. The CDR3 nucleotides read TGTGCCAGCTCACCACTCCGGGTGGGGGATACGCAGTATTTT. This codes for CASSPLRVGDTQYF.

This rearrangement joins TRBV19 to TRBJ2-3, with 7 bases matching TRBD2. CDR3 length: 14 amino acids. Germline trimming cut 5 bases from V and 10 bases from J; bases unmatched to any gene: 12. Per germline, CDR1 LNHDA and CDR2 SQIVND (reference sequence). CDR3 DNA sequence: TGTGCCAGTAGTCTGCGGGAGACTAGCCGGGCGCAGTATTTT. Translation gives CASSLRETSRAQYF. The full variable domain, completed using reference TRBV19 and TRBJ2-3, is DGGITQSPKYLFRKEGQNVTLSCEQNLNHDAMYWYRQDPGQGLRLIYYSQIVNDFQKGDIAEGYSVSREKKESFPLTVTSAQKNPTAFYLCASSLRETSRAQYFGPGTRLTVL.

By share, this clone counts as medium-sized. The genes are TRBV6-5 and TRBJ1-1; D call uncertain. The CDR3 loop spans 14 amino acids. Between the trimmed V and J ends, which lost 5 bases and 0 bases, there was a span of 10 bases. Germline V gene sequence: CDR1 MNHEY, CDR2 SVGAGI. CDR3 in DNA: TGTGCCAGCAGTCCAGAGCCGGTGAACACTGAAGCTTTCTTT. Protein: CASSPEPVNTEAFF.

This clone was seen more than once but under ten times. The chain is built from TRBV5-3 and TRBJ2-7; possibly TRBD1 for D (6 bases). TRBV5-3 is an ORF; its function is uncertain. CDR3 length: 16 residues. Trimming pared 4 bases from V and 0 bases from J, leaving 17 bases between. In nucleotides, the CDR3 is TGTGCCAGAAGCGGACCCCCGGACAGCTACTCCTACGAGCAGTACTTC. It is translated as CARSGPPDSYSYEQYF.

This chain connects TRBV5-6 to TRBJ1-5; no clear D. The CDR3 length is 13 residues. Trimming shortened V by 4 bases and J by 4 bases, and 9 bases separated the two germline ends. Germline CDR1 reads SGHDT; CDR2 reads YYEEEE. CDR3 in amino acids: CASSKQENQPQHF. DNA of the CDR3: TGTGCCAGCAGCAAACAAGAGAATCAGCCCCAGCATTTT.

The V and J genes are TRBV6-5 and TRBJ1-1; no clear D. Germline-derived CDR1 and CDR2 are MNHEY and SVGAGI. CDR3 length equals 12 residues. Trimming left V 3 bases short and J 2 bases short, with 4 bases between. The CDR3 coding sequence is TGTGCCAGCAGTTATGAAAACACTGAAGCTTTCTTT. Protein sequence: CASSYENTEAFF.

The chain uses TRBV6-6 and TRBJ2-5; tentatively, D is TRBD1 or TRBD2 (5 bases each). Germline assignment: CDR1 MNHNY and CDR2 SVGAGI (reference sequence). The CDR3 is made up of 16 amino acids. V was shortened by 5 bases and J by 0 bases, with 16 bases between the two germline ends. The CDR3 loop reads CASSPNRDAYQETQYF. As DNA, the CDR3 is TGTGCCAGCAGTCCCAACCGGGACGCCTACCAAGAGACCCAGTACTTC.

The J gene is TRBJ1-1, the V gene TRBV28, with D possibly being TRBD1 (6 bases). The ends were cut back, 3 bases at V and 5 bases at J, with 10 bases in the middle. The CDR3 consists of 13 residues. In germline, CDR1 is MDHEN, CDR2 SYDVKM. As DNA, the CDR3 is TGTGCCAGCAGTTTTGGGGGCGGGACTGAAGCTTTCTTT. Translated: CASSFGGGTEAFF.

The chain links TRBV29-1 to TRBJ2-1; maybe TRBD2 (5 bases). Germline CDR1 and CDR2: SQVTM and ANQGSEA. Trimming pared 5 bases from V and 0 bases from J, leaving 11 bases between. The CDR3 loop spans 14 amino acids. In nucleotides, the CDR3 is TGCAGCGTTTCTATAGGGAGCTCCTACAATGAGCAGTTCTTC. This encodes CSVSIGSSYNEQFF.

The chain is built from TRBV10-1 and TRBJ2-1, with D hard to call. Germline CDR1 reads WNHNN; CDR2 reads SYGVQD (reference sequence). CDR3 length equals 18 residues. Trimming pared 5 bases from V and 4 bases from J, leaving 24 bases between. The CDR3 here is CASSNSRPEKNHYNEQFF. The CDR3 DNA sequence: TGCGCCAGCAGTAATTCTCGTCCCGAGAAGAATCATTACAATGAGCAGTTCTTC.

The V gene is TRBV28, the J gene TRBJ2-3; D gene ambiguous. This CDR3 comprises 15 residues. The V and J ends lost 5 bases and 3 bases respectively, with 15 bases between them. The germline V gene has CDR1 MDHEN and CDR2 SYDVKM. CDR3 sequence reads: CASSPDSPRTDTQYF. The CDR3 bases are TGTGCCAGCAGTCCCGATAGCCCCCGAACAGATACGCAGTATTTT. Based on the CDR3 plus reference TRBV28 and TRBJ2-3, the full variable domain is DVKVTQSSRYLVKRTGEKVFLECVQDMDHENMFWYRQDPGLGLRLIYFSYDVKMKEKGDIPEGYSVSREKKERFSLILESASTNQTSMYLCASSPDSPRTDTQYFGPGTRLTVL.

The chain has TRBV6-4 and TRBJ1-2; TRBD1 matches at 12 bases. The CDR3 is made up of 16 amino acids. CDR1 is MRHNA, CDR2 SNTAGT, per germline. V dropped 6 bases and J dropped 9; count of bases not matched to a gene: 14. The DNA for the CDR3 is TGTGCCAGCAGCTCCGGGACAGGGGGCGGTCCGGGGAGCTACACCTTC. Its protein product is CASSSGTGGGPGSYTF.